The 16 T cell receptor beta chains below all came from one sample that was sequenced in a study of T cells expressing NK-cell markers (dated by TCRdb to 2018 to 2021). The method behind the library was 5' RACE. The listed sequencing device is Illumina HiSeq 2000. TCRdb reprocessed the reads and lists each CDR3 protein sequence as a single entry, with no DNA. For this sample, the table gives about 540,000 distinct CDR3 sequences. Of the sample, roughly 3.4% falls within the top ten clones. The sequenced sample was blood T cells: a sorted CD56 or NKG2C T cell subset, CD4+ or CD8+ T cells, or bulk PBMC T cells (not recorded which). The receptors come from a young man in good health. Donor details come from another sample of the same person, matched by shared clones.

The rearrangement uses TRBV7-9 and TRBJ2-1; the TCRdb call, TRBD2, lacks DNA for checking. Germline-derived CDR1 and CDR2 are SEHNR and FQNEAQ (reference sequence). The CDR3 has 16 amino acids. The CDR3 reads CASSLAGTSISDEQFF.

V gene TRBV12-3 or TRBV12-4 combines with J gene TRBJ2-7. The CDR3 extends over 12 amino acids. CDR3: CASLGPTYEQYF.

V and J are TRBV24-1 and TRBJ1-1. The CDR3 covers 13 residues. Germline CDR1 is KGHDR and CDR2 is SFDVKD. The CDR3 loop is CATSVASGTEAFF.

This chain joins TRBV24-1 and TRBJ1-1; TCRdb's D call of TRBD1 is untestable without DNA. This CDR3 spans 13 amino acids. In germline, CDR1 is KGHDR, CDR2 SFDVKD. The CDR3 region is CATSEAGGTEAFF.

V is TRBV6-1 and J is TRBJ1-5. Germline CDR1 MNHNS, CDR2 SASEGT. The CDR3 length is 16 residues. CDR3 region: CASSPLGGGSNQPQHF.

The chain recombines TRBV20-1 with TRBJ2-5; TCRdb indicates TRBD1, and absent DNA this call remains unverified. Germline V gene sequence: CDR1 DFQATT, CDR2 SNEGSKA (reference sequence). This CDR3 spans 12 amino acids. The CDR3 sequence: CSAQPGGETQYF.

This rearrangement joins TRBV7-6 to TRBJ2-1; there is no DNA to check the TCRdb D call of TRBD2. This CDR3 contains 18 residues. Per the germline V gene, CDR1 is SGHVS and CDR2 is FNYEAQ. CDR3 in amino acids: CASSLAGSWASGINEQFF.

This rearrangement joins TRBV12-5 to TRBJ2-1; TCRdb indicates TRBD2, and absent DNA this call remains unverified. CDR1 LGHNT and CDR2 FRNRAP come from the germline V gene. CDR3 size: 17 residues. CDR3 in amino acids: CASGPGTSGTFYNEQFF.

The gene calls are TRBV12-3 or TRBV12-4 and TRBJ2-1; the TCRdb D gene call, TRBD2, has no DNA to confirm it. The CDR3 is 17 residues long. This chain's CDR3 is CASSSPRLAGVYNEQFF.

The CDR3 loop is CASSKDSGVSGYTF. The chain recombines TRBV12-3 or TRBV12-4 with TRBJ1-2; TCRdb outputs TRBD1, but without DNA this stays unchecked. CDR3 length: 14 amino acids.

V is TRBV7-9 and J is TRBJ2-5; TCRdb outputs TRBD1, but without DNA this stays unchecked. The CDR3 totals 13 residues. In germline, CDR1 is SEHNR, CDR2 FQNEAQ (reference sequence). The CDR3 protein is CASSFLRAETQYF.

This chain's CDR3 is CASTLRHFTGELFF. The J gene is TRBJ2-2, the V gene TRBV12-3 or TRBV12-4. The CDR3 is 14 amino acids.

This chain uses TRBV12-3 or TRBV12-4 with TRBJ2-2; TCRdb outputs TRBD2, but without DNA this stays unchecked. The CDR3 totals 16 residues. The CDR3 sequence: CAIDHTGTINTGELFF.

This chain's CDR3 is CSARRQPGLAGVYNEQFF. The V call is TRBV20-1, the J call TRBJ2-1; TCRdb picks TRBD2, but there is no DNA to check that call. Germline CDR1 is DFQATT and CDR2 is SNEGSKA (reference sequence). The CDR3 runs to 18 residues.

The rearrangement uses TRBV15 and TRBJ1-1. Looked up from germline, CDR1 is LNHNV and CDR2 is YYDKDF (reference sequence). The CDR3 is made up of 15 amino acids. This CDR3 is CATSRDQGNRFEAFF.

V usage is TRBV5-1 and J usage is TRBJ1-6. CDR3 length: 18 amino acids. CDR1 is SGHRS and CDR2 is YFSETQ in the germline V gene. The CDR3 region is CASSPGLPTLSYNSPLHF.